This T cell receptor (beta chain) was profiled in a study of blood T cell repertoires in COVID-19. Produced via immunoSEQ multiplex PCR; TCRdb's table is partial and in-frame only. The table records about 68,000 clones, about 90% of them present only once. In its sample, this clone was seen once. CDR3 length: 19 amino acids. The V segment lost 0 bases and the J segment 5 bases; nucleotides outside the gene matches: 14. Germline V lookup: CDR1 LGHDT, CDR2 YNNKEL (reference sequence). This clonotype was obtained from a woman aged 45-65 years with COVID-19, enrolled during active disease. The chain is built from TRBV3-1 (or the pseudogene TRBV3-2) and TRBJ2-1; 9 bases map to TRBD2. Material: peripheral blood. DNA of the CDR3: TGTGCCAGCAGCCAAGAAGGGAAGCGGGAGGAGATTAAGGACAATGAGCAGTTCTTC. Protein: CASSQEGKREEIKDNEQFF.